This T cell receptor beta chain originates from a study of PD-L1 blockade in urothelial cancer. Looking at the study overall: Every 3 weeks, patients received intravenous atezolizumab 1,200 mg, beginning 2014. Male patients with bladder-origin urothelial cancer numbered about nine tenths of the roughly 29. Patients arrived having already received 0 to 3 prior chemotherapy regimens. Investigators checked blood 3 weeks (second dose) and 6 weeks after treatment start.

Germline values: CDR1 SEHNR, CDR2 FQNEAQ (reference sequence). This CDR3 contains 15 residues. The V and J ends lost 6 bases and 2 bases respectively, with 14 bases between them. The protocol was immunoSEQ multiplex PCR, while the TCRdb copy is restricted to in-frame clones and leaves out a portion. The repertoire has about 120,000 clones, around 89% of them found once; the top ten carry more than 1.5%. Specified time point: peripheral blood 6 weeks after treatment start. The sequence came from a man in his sixties with urothelial cancer. Sample: PBMCs, taken around atezolizumab (anti-PD-L1) treatment. The rearrangement joins TRBV7-9 to TRBJ2-4; D may be TRBD1 (5 bases). CDR3 protein: CASSIRDSSKNIQYF. Written as DNA, the CDR3 is TGTGCCAGCAGTATCCGAGACAGCTCCAAAAACATTCAGTACTTC.